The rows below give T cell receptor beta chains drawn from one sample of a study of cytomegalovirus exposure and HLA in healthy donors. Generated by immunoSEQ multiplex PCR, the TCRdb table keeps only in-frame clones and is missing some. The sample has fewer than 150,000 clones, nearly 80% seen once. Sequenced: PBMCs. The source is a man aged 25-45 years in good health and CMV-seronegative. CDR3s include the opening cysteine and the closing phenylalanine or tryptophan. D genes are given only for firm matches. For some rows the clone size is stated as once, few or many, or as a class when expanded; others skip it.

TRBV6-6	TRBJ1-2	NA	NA	CASSWGEGYTF	TGTGCCAGCAGTTGGGGGGAAGGCTACACCTTC
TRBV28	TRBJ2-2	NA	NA	CASSSPGTGELFF	TGTGCCAGCAGTTCCCCGGGTACCGGGGAGCTGTTTTTT
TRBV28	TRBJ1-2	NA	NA	CASYPGSNYGYTF	TGTGCCAGCTACCCGGGTTCCAACTATGGCTACACCTTC
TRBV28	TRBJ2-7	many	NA	CASSHPSELGYVQYF	TGTGCCAGCAGTCACCCGTCCGAGCTCGGTTACGTGCAGTACTTC
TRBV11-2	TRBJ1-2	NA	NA	CASSSIHREGGGYTF	TGTGCCAGCAGCTCCATTCACAGGGAAGGAGGAGGCTACACCTTC
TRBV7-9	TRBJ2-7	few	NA	CASIPAISSYEQYF	TGTGCCAGCATCCCTGCGATTAGCTCCTACGAGCAGTACTTC
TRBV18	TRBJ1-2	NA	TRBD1	CASSPRTGGRFDYGYTF	TGTGCCAGCTCACCACGGACAGGGGGTCGGTTCGACTATGGCTACACCTTC
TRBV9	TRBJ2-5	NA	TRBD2	CASSVAILAGGKETQYF	TGTGCCAGCAGCGTAGCTATCCTAGCGGGAGGGAAAGAGACCCAGTACTTC
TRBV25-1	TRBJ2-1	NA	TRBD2	CASSGEGTSGRGNNEQFF	TGTGCCAGCAGTGGGGAAGGAACTAGCGGGAGGGGAAACAATGAGCAGTTCTTC
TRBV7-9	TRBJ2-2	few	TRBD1	CASSLEDRVIGELFF	TGTGCCAGCAGCTTAGAGGACAGGGTGATCGGGGAGCTGTTTTTT
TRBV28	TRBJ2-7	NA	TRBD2	CASSRLKAGEYEQYF	TGTGCCAGCAGCCGGCTTAAAGCGGGAGAGTACGAGCAGTACTTC
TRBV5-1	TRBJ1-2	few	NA	CASSLARGYGYTF	TGCGCCAGCAGCTTGGCCAGGGGTTATGGCTACACCTTC
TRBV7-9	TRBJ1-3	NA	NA	CASSFFRGPPGNTIYF	TGTGCCAGCAGCTTTTTTAGGGGTCCGCCAGGAAACACCATATATTTT
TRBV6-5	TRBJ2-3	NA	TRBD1	CASSRDRVLADTQYF	TGTGCCAGCAGCCGGGACAGGGTTCTTGCAGATACGCAGTATTTT
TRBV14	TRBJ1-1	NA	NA	CASSQGGTMNTEAFF	TGTGCCAGCAGCCAAGGGGGCACCATGAACACTGAAGCTTTCTTT
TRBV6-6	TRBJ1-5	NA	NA	CASSYGQINANQPQHF	TGTGCCAGCAGTTACGGGCAGATCAACGCCAATCAGCCCCAGCATTTT
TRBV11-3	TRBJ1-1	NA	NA	CASSSLPSAEAFF	TGTGCCAGCAGCTCACTACCTTCTGCTGAAGCTTTCTTT
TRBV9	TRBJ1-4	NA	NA	CASSELGGFNEKLFF	TGTGCCAGCAGCGAGTTAGGCGGATTTAATGAAAAACTGTTTTTT
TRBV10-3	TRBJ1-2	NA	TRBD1	CAISGQGNYGYTF	TGTGCCATCAGTGGACAGGGGAACTATGGCTACACCTTC
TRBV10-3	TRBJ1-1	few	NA	CAIRNIQGNTEAFF	TGTGCCATCAGAAATATCCAGGGGAACACTGAAGCTTTCTTT
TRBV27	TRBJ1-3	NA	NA	CASRRGGTGNTIYF	TGTGCCAGCAGGCGTGGGGGGACTGGAAACACCATATATTTT
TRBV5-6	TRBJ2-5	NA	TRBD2	CASSLRLAGEETQYF	TGTGCCAGCAGCTTGAGGCTAGCGGGAGAAGAGACCCAGTACTTC
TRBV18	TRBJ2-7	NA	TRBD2	CASSPGGGPYEQYF	TGTGCCAGCTCACCCGGGGGGGGCCCCTACGAGCAGTACTTC
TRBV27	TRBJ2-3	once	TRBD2	CASSPPRLAGGRTDTQYF	TGTGCCAGCAGTCCACCACGACTAGCGGGAGGTCGCACAGATACGCAGTATTTT
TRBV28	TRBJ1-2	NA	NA	CASSPHGTSGYTF	TGTGCCAGCAGTCCCCACGGGACATCTGGCTACACCTTC
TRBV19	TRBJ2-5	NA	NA	CASSIRETQYF	TGTGCCAGTAGTATCCGAGAGACCCAGTACTTC
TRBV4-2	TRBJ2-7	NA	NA	CASSQDLGRENEQYF	TGTGCCAGCAGCCAAGATCTTGGACGGGAAAACGAGCAGTACTTC
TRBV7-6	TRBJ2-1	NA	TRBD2	CASSLEGLAGAPGNEQFF	TGTGCCAGCAGCTTAGAGGGTTTAGCGGGAGCCCCGGGCAATGAGCAGTTCTTC
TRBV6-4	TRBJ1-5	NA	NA	CASSDGGLGAGTLNQPQHF	TGTGCCAGCAGTGACGGGGGACTCGGGGCAGGGACCCTCAATCAGCCCCAGCATTTT
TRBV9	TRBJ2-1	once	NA	CASSEGLDSYNEQFF	TGTGCCAGCAGCGAAGGACTTGACTCCTACAATGAGCAGTTCTTC
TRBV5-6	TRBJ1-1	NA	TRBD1	CASSLQGRTEAFF	TGTGCCAGCAGCCTACAGGGGAGGACTGAAGCTTTCTTT
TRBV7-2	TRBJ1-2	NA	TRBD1	CASSRSGDRRSYGYTF	TGTGCCAGCAGCCGGTCAGGGGACAGGCGAAGCTATGGCTACACCTTC
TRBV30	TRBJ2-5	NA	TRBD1	CAWSRGFQETQYF	TGTGCCTGGAGCAGGGGGTTTCAAGAGACCCAGTACTTC
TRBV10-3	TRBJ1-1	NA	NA	CAISESFGGLNTEAFF	TGTGCCATCAGTGAGTCGTTCGGAGGGCTGAACACTGAAGCTTTCTTT
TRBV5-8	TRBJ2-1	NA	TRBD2	CASSLSGRASEQFF	TGTGCCAGCAGCCTTTCGGGGAGGGCAAGCGAGCAGTTCTTC
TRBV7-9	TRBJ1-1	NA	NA	CASKTTGVNTEAFF	TGTGCCAGCAAAACGACAGGTGTGAACACTGAAGCTTTCTTT
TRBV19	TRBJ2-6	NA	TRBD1	CASSTRQGYSGANVLTF	TGTGCCAGTAGTACCCGACAGGGGTATTCTGGGGCCAACGTCCTGACTTTC
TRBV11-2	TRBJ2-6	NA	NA	CASSLLAGGSSGANVLTF	TGTGCCAGCAGCTTATTGGCAGGGGGGAGCTCTGGGGCCAACGTCCTGACTTTC
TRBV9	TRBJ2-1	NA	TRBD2	CASSITTGLPPSGNEQFF	TGTGCCAGCAGCATAACCACGGGACTACCACCGTCGGGCAATGAGCAGTTCTTC
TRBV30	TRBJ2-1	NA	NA	CAWSDLRRVYNEQFF	TGTGCCTGGAGTGATTTGCGGCGGGTTTACAATGAGCAGTTCTTC
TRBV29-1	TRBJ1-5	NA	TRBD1	CSVGTGFNQPQHF	TGCAGCGTGGGGACAGGGTTCAATCAGCCCCAGCATTTT
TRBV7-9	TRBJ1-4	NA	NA	CASSLMGLGEKLFF	TGTGCCAGCAGCTTAATGGGGCTTGGTGAAAAACTGTTTTTT
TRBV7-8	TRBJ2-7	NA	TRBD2	CASSLEGGLAGDEQYF	TGTGCCAGCAGCCTTGAAGGTGGGCTAGCGGGAGACGAGCAGTACTTC
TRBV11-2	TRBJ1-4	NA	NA	CASSPDAEKLFF	TGTGCCAGCAGCCCAGATGCAGAAAAACTGTTTTTT
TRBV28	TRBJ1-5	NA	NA	CASSPLGGSNQPQHF	TGTGCCAGCAGTCCCCTCGGGGGTTCAAATCAGCCCCAGCATTTT
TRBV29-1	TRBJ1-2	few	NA	CSVGGAYGYTF	TGCAGCGTTGGTGGGGCCTATGGCTACACCTTC
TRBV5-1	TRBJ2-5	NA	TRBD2	CASSRGGSEETQYF	TGCGCCAGCAGTCGGGGCGGGAGCGAAGAGACCCAGTACTTC
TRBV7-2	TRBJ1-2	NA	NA	CASSFLTANYGYTF	TGTGCCAGCAGCTTCTTGACAGCTAACTATGGCTACACCTTC
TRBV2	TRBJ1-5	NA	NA	CATAGWGDQPQHF	TGTGCCACCGCAGGATGGGGGGATCAGCCCCAGCATTTT
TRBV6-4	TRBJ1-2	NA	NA	CASSAGATYGYTF	TGTGCCAGCAGCGCAGGGGCAACCTATGGCTACACCTTC
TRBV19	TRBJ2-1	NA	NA	CASSILANEQFF	TGTGCCAGTAGTATCCTAGCCAATGAGCAGTTCTTC
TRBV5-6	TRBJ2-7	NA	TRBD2	CASSLPLAESYEQYF	TGTGCCAGCAGCTTGCCACTAGCGGAGTCCTACGAGCAGTACTTC
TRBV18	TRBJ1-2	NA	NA	CASSPGQGGYTF	TGTGCCAGCTCACCTGGACAAGGAGGCTACACCTTC
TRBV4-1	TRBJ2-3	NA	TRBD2	CASSQAITYSGTTDTQYF	TGCGCCAGCAGCCAAGCTATAACCTATAGCGGGACCACAGATACGCAGTATTTT
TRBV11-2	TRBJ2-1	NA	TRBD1	CASSPLGQGNEQFF	TGTGCCAGCAGCCCTCTGGGACAGGGTAATGAGCAGTTCTTC
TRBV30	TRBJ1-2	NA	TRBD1	CAWSRQGQDGYTF	TGTGCCTGGAGTAGACAGGGTCAGGATGGCTACACCTTC
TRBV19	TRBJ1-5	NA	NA	CASSMATHSNQPQHF	TGTGCCAGTAGTATGGCCACCCATAGCAATCAGCCCCAGCATTTT